This T cell receptor beta chain was sequenced during a study of memory CD4+ T cells and cytomegalovirus serostatus. Findings and limits, study-wide: Of under 200 reported CMV TCRbeta sequences, roughly 67 were found in memory CD4+ repertoires.

In the original analysis: After removing out-of-frame reads, 2,204,828 distinct TCRbeta sequences remained. Data came from immunoSEQ multiplex PCR; TCRdb stores just in-frame clones and leaves some out. V and J calls and clone size are those listed in that table; D and trimming were worked out from the DNA. The table shows fewer than 75,000 clones, with around 85% occurring only once. Note on this clone: The target antigen is unknown.

CDR1 is PRHDT, CDR2 FYEKMQ, per germline (reference sequence). V was cut by 7 bases and J by 0 bases, with 9 bases left in between. The CDR3 consists of 14 residues. Single viable CD3+CD4+CD8-CD45RO+ cells were sorted as the memory CD4+ T cells. Material: memory CD4+ T cells from blood. This TCR was sampled from an adult in good health and CMV-seronegative. This sequence joins TRBV13 and TRBJ2-2; D ambiguous. The CDR3 is CASKRWSNTGELFF. DNA of the CDR3: TGTGCCAGCAAGAGGTGGTCGAACACCGGGGAGCTGTTTTTT.